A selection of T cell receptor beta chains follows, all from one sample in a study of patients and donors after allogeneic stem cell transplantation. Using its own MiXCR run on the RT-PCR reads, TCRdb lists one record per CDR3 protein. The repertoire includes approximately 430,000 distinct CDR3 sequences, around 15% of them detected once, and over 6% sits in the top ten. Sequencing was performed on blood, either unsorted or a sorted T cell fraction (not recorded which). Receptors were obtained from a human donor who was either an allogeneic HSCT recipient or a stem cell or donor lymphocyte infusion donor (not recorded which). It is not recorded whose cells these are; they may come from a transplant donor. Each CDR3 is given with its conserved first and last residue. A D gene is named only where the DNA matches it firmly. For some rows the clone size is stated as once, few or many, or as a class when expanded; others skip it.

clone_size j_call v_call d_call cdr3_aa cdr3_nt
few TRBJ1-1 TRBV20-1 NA CSAREGSLNTEAFF TGCAGTGCTAGAGAGGGCAGCTTGAACACTGAAGCTTTCTTT
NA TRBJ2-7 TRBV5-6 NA CASSLNPWKHEQYF TGTGCCAGCAGCTTGAACCCATGGAAGCACGAGCAGTACTTC
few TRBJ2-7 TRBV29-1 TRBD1 CSVEPRQGRGYEQYF TGCAGCGTTGAGCCGCGACAGGGAAGGGGCTACGAGCAGTACTTC
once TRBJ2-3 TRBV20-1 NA CSAETGTGTDTQYF TGCAGTGCGGAGACCGGGACCGGCACAGATACGCAGTATTTT
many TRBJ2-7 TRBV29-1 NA CSVARGGLSYEQYF TGCAGCGTTGCCAGAGGGGGACTCTCCTACGAGCAGTACTTC
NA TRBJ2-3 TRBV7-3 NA CASSSQGRGYTDTQYF TGTGCCAGCAGCTCACAGGGTCGGGGATACACAGATACGCAGTATTTT
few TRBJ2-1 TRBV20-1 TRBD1 CSARETGLRVDNEQFF TGCAGTGCTAGGGAGACAGGGCTGAGAGTGGACAATGAGCAGTTCTTC
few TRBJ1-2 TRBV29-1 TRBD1 CSVREDRKNWGYTF TGCAGCGTGCGAGAGGACAGGAAAAATTGGGGCTACACCTTC
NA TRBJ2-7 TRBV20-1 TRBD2 CSAPKSGLASYEQYF TGCAGTGCTCCCAAATCCGGACTAGCCTCCTACGAGCAGTACTTC
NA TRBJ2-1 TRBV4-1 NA CASSHMGSPVSSYNEQFF TGCGCCAGCAGCCACATGGGGAGTCCCGTGAGCTCCTACAATGAGCAGTTCTTC
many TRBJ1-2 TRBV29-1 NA CSVLTVNYGYTF TGCAGCGTTCTAACCGTTAACTATGGCTACACCTTC
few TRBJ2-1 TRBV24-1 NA CATSDLTRNEQFF TGTGCCACCAGTGATTTGACTAGGAATGAGCAGTTCTTC
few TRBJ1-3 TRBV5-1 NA CASSLGQASGNTIYF TGCGCCAGCAGCCTCGGACAAGCCTCTGGAAACACCATATATTTT
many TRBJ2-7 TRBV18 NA CASSLSADQTYEQYF TGTGCCAGCTCACTTAGCGCGGACCAAACCTACGAGCAGTACTTC
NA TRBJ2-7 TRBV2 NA CASRFGTHNYEQYF TGTGCCAGCAGGTTTGGGACCCACAACTACGAGCAGTACTTC
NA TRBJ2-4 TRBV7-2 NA CASSLVGGRGAKNIQYF TGTGCCAGCAGCTTAGTCGGGGGCCGGGGAGCCAAAAACATTCAGTACTTC
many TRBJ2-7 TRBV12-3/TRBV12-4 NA CASSFWGNEQYF TGTGCCAGCAGTTTCTGGGGAAACGAGCAGTACTTC
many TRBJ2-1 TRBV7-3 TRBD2 CASSLGTSGVRVFF TGTGCCAGCAGCTTAGGAACTAGCGGAGTAAGGGTGTTCTTC
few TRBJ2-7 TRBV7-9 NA CASSLYEFYEQYF TGTGCCAGCAGCTTATATGAATTCTACGAGCAGTACTTC
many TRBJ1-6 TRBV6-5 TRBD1 CASSYGWAGGNSPLHF TGTGCCAGCAGTTACGGGTGGGCAGGGGGCAATTCACCCCTCCACTTT
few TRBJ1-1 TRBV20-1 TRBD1 CSAKDRLSNTEAFF TGCAGTGCTAAGGACAGGTTGTCGAACACTGAAGCTTTCTTT
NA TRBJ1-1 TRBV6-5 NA CASSYGLDRMNTEAFF TGTGCCAGCAGTTACGGTCTAGACCGCATGAACACTGAAGCTTTCTTT
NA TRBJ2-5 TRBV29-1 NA CSVVLGETQYF TGCAGCGTTGTCCTCGGGGAGACCCAGTACTTC
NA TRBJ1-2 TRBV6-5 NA CASSYSQGASYGYTF TGTGCCAGCAGTTACTCGCAGGGAGCAAGCTATGGCTACACCTTC
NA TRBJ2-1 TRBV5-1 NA CASSSGTGNEQFF TGCGCCAGCAGCTCTGGAACGGGCAATGAGCAGTTCTTC
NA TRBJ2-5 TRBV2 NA CASGLTGLAQYF TGTGCCAGCGGCCTCACAGGGCTAGCCCAGTACTTC
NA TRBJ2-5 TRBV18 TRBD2 CASSPLAGAQETQYF TGTGCCAGCTCACCACTAGCGGGAGCCCAAGAGACCCAGTACTTC
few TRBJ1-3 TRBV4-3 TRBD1 CASSRKQGAGNTIYF TGCGCCAGCAGCCGGAAACAGGGGGCTGGAAACACCATATATTTT
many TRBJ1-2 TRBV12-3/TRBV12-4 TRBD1 CASSAGTGGTYGYTF TGTGCCAGCAGTGCCGGGACAGGGGGCACCTATGGCTACACCTTC
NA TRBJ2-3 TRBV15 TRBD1 CATSRDQGARTDTQYF TGTGCCACCAGCAGAGATCAGGGGGCGAGAACAGATACGCAGTATTTT
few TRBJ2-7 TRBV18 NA CASSPESSYEQYF TGTGCCAGCTCACCAGAGTCCTCCTACGAGCAGTACTTC
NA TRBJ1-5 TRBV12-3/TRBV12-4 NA CASSLAGPGAQPQHF TGTGCCAGCAGTTTAGCGGGCCCCGGAGCCCAGCCCCAGCATTTT
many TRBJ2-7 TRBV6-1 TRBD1 CASSERTGRYEQYF TGTGCCAGCAGTGAGAGGACAGGGAGATACGAGCAGTACTTC
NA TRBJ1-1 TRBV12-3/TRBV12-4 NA CASSPLDRNTEAFF TGTGCCAGCAGTCCACTCGACAGGAACACTGAAGCTTTCTTT